This T cell receptor (beta chain) emerged from a study of regulatory T cells in long-lasting Graves disease. A remark on this clonotype: The antigen remains unidentified.

Time point given: persistent/refractory GD, antithyroid drugs over 5 years with positive TRAb. The TCR library was prepared using RNA isolated from PBMCs. EDTA tubes held 8 to 10 milliliters of peripheral blood from each patient. This CDR3 has 11 residues. V was cut by 2 bases and J by 7 bases, with 5 bases left in between. CDR1 and CDR2 (germline): SQVTM, ANQGSEA. Investigators prepared the TCR beta libraries by applying iRepertoire HTBI primers and Arm-PCR of CDR3 regions. TCRdb reanalysed the multiplex PCR reads using MiXCR and keeps one entry per CDR3 protein. The sample contains approximately 290,000 distinct CDR3 sequences, around 20% of which appear only once. Overall study findings and caveats: Rather than thyroid tissue, only peripheral blood underwent study. Persistent Graves' patients had lower TCR diversity than newly diagnosed ones. Comparison showed that persistent patients shared more public clonotypes (over 2,500) than new patients (about 970).

The specimen comprised peripheral blood mononuclear cells (PBMCs), sampled when the disease was refractory, from a patient treated with antithyroid drugs. The chain carries TRBV29-1 and TRBJ1-4; D is unresolved. This TCR was recovered from a female donor with Graves disease. CDR3 sequence reads: CSVERGEKLFF. Written as DNA, the CDR3 is TGCAGCGTTGAAAGAGGTGAAAAACTGTTTTTT.